The sequence of this TCR beta chain was determined in a study of control samples from healthy donors and cancer patients. Only in-frame clones appear in the TCRdb table, and some are missing; sequencing was by immunoSEQ multiplex PCR. Counted here are about 160,000 clones, approximately 94% occurring once; the ten biggest clones make up around 13%. CDR3 length: 14 residues. In germline, CDR1 is MNHEY, CDR2 SVGAGI. V was pared by 2 bases and J by 8 bases, with 12 bases between. The sample comprised PBMCs. The clonotype comes from a man in his fifties or sixties with colorectal cancer. The chain is built from TRBV6-5 and TRBJ1-4; a weak D match, TRBD1 (6 bases). This chain's CDR3 is CASSYEGGGEKLFF. The DNA for the CDR3 is TGTGCCAGCAGTTACGAAGGGGGGGGAGAAAAACTGTTTTTT.